Each of the 25 T cell receptor beta chains below was sequenced from the same sample in a study of cytomegalovirus exposure and HLA in healthy donors. The study ran its PCR with 60 Vbeta and 13 Jbeta primers. Profiling relied on immunoSEQ multiplex PCR, and the TCRdb table lists in-frame clones only, not all of them. The repertoire consists of about 190,000 clones, with more than 75% occurring once and the leading ten covering 1.5% to 2%. Sequences were obtained from PBMCs. These receptors were collected from a woman in her forties or fifties in good health and CMV-seronegative.

Comment on this clone: The same CDR3 also results from other DNA sequences found in this sample. The V and J genes are TRBV9 and TRBJ1-2, with D possibly TRBD1 on 5 matching bases. The length of the CDR3 is 14 residues. Germline CDR1 is SGDLS and CDR2 is YYNGEE. V was cut by 0 bases and J by 3 bases, with 9 bases left in between. DNA of the CDR3: TGTGCCAGCAGCGTAGGAACAGGATACTATGGCTACACCTTC. Residues: CASSVGTGYYGYTF.

The J gene is TRBJ2-3, the V gene TRBV14, with D tentatively TRBD1 (6 bases). Germline V gene lookup returns CDR1 SGHDN and CDR2 FVKESK. V lost 4 bases and J 0 bases, leaving 14 bases between the germline ends. The CDR3 totals 16 residues. The CDR3 sequence is CASSRLGQTSTDTQYF. The CDR3 coding sequence is TGTGCCAGCAGCCGCCTTGGACAGACTAGCACAGATACGCAGTATTTT.

The V gene is TRBV19, the J gene TRBJ2-2; D is unresolved. CDR1 and CDR2 from the germline V gene are LNHDA and SQIVND (reference sequence). V gave up 0 bases and J gave up 5 bases, with 7 bases separating them. CDR3 length: 14 amino acids. The CDR3, as DNA: TGTGCCAGTAGTATAGATTGGGCTACCGGGGAGCTGTTTTTT. It is translated as CASSIDWATGELFF.

The chain links TRBV11-2 to TRBJ2-4; TRBD1 aligns across 10 bases. V gave up 5 bases and J gave up 6 bases; unmatched junction bases: 4. The CDR3 length is 14 residues. Germline V gene data show CDR1 as SGHAT and CDR2 as FQNNGV. The CDR3 here is CASSPGTGANIQYF. CDR3 nucleotide sequence: TGTGCCAGCAGCCCGGGGACAGGGGCAAACATTCAGTACTTC.

The chain links TRBV4-3 to TRBJ1-2, with TRBD1 as a possible D gene (5 bases). This CDR3 is built from 15 residues. V was clipped by 4 bases and J by 3 bases, with 15 bases between them. Looked up from germline, CDR1 is LGHNA and CDR2 is YSLEER. The CDR3 is CASSLQVSGDYGYTF. CDR3 bases: TGCGCCAGCAGCCTACAGGTTTCCGGAGACTATGGCTACACCTTC.

This chain uses TRBV7-2 with TRBJ2-7; 9 bases are a match to TRBD2. The CDR3 loop spans 15 amino acids. V lost 3 bases to trimming and J lost 3 bases; unmatched junction nucleotides: 6. Germline V CDR1 and CDR2: SGHTA, FQGNSA. The CDR3 reads CASSLGLAVIYEQYF. In DNA, the CDR3 is TGTGCCAGCAGCTTGGGACTAGCCGTTATCTACGAGCAGTACTTC.

The J gene is TRBJ2-1, the V gene TRBV19, with 7 bases aligning to TRBD2. The germline V gene has CDR1 LNHDA and CDR2 SQIVND (reference sequence). The CDR3 has 15 amino acids. J lost 2 bases, V lost 5 bases, and 6 bases had no gene match. The CDR3 DNA is TGTGCCAGTAGTTCGGCGCTAGCGGCCTACAATGAGCAGTTCTTC. This translates into CASSSALAAYNEQFF.

On this clone itself: In the same sample, other DNA sequences code for this CDR3. This chain links TRBV11-3 with TRBJ2-7; 7 bases map to TRBD1. CDR3 length: 13 amino acids. The V and J ends lost 5 bases and 3 bases, in that order; junction bases with no gene match: 4. The germline gives CDR1 SGHNT, CDR2 YENEEA. CDR3: CASSQGQNYEQYF. The CDR3 DNA follows: TGTGCCAGCAGCCAGGGACAGAACTACGAGCAGTACTTC.

The rearrangement joins TRBV4-3 to TRBJ1-1; 9 bases agree with TRBD1. Losses at the gene ends were 0 bases for V and 3 bases for J; bases not matched to a gene: 2. The V gene's germline CDR1 is LGHNA and CDR2 YSLEER. This CDR3 has 15 amino acids. The CDR3 is CASSQDTGGYTEAFF. The CDR3 coding sequence is TGCGCCAGCAGCCAAGATACAGGGGGCTACACTGAAGCTTTCTTT.

V is TRBV6-5 and J is TRBJ2-7, with 9 bases aligning to TRBD2. The CDR3 consists of 13 residues. Trimming at V came to 6 bases and at J to 6 bases, leaving 6 bases not matched to a gene. CDR1 is MNHEY, CDR2 SVGAGI, per germline. The CDR3 DNA is TGTGCCAGCAGGGATAGCGGGAGTTCCGAGCAGTACTTC. Amino acids: CASRDSGSSEQYF.

The gene calls are TRBV7-2 and TRBJ1-2, with D unclear. The CDR3 is made up of 14 amino acids. V was pared by 0 bases and J by 8 bases, with 13 bases between. CDR1 is SGHTA and CDR2 is FQGNSA in the germline V gene. The CDR3 region is CASSLAFEAGGYTF. The DNA for the CDR3 is TGTGCCAGCAGCTTAGCCTTCGAAGCCGGGGGCTACACCTTC.

The chain recombines TRBV28 with TRBJ2-1; possible D gene TRBD2, 6 bases. V was shortened by 3 bases and J by 2 bases, with 11 bases between the two germline ends. CDR3 length: 15 amino acids. The germline gives CDR1 MDHEN, CDR2 SYDVKM. The CDR3, as DNA: TGTGCCAGCAGTTTGGGGCGGGACCCCTACAATGAGCAGTTCTTC. Its translation is CASSLGRDPYNEQFF.

This clone was observed a few times. The CDR3 reads CASSYEDRENSPLHF. Here the CDR3 DNA reads TGTGCCAGCAGTTACGAGGACAGGGAGAATTCACCCCTCCACTTT. The chain is built from TRBV6-5 and TRBJ1-6, with TRBD1 identical over 8 bases. The CDR3 covers 15 residues. V lost 2 bases, J lost 7 bases, and 4 bases stayed unmatched. Germline assignment: CDR1 MNHEY and CDR2 SVGAGI.

V is TRBV14 and J is TRBJ2-2; no firm D call. The V gene's germline CDR1 is SGHDN and CDR2 FVKESK. V gave up 2 bases and J gave up 6 bases, with 7 bases separating them. The CDR3 length is 13 residues. CDR3: CASSQPFSGELFF. CDR3 coding DNA: TGTGCCAGCAGCCAACCGTTTTCCGGGGAGCTGTTTTTT.

Here the CDR3 reads CASSQLTSRNTIYF. CDR3 nucleotides: TGTGCCAGCAGCCAGTTAACATCTCGAAACACCATATATTTT. The V gene is TRBV4-2, the J gene TRBJ1-3; D call uncertain. CDR3 length: 14 amino acids. Trimming left V 3 bases short and J 5 bases short, with 11 bases between. Germline CDR1 is LGHNA and CDR2 is YNFKEQ.

This chain joins TRBV4-3 and TRBJ1-1; D remains unclear. Per the germline V gene, CDR1 is LGHNA and CDR2 is YSLEER. Trimming removed 0 bases at V and 8 bases at J, with 10 bases between. CDR3 length: 13 amino acids. As DNA, the CDR3 is TGCGCCAGCAGCCAAGACGGAGGGTCCGAAGCTTTCTTT. Translation gives CASSQDGGSEAFF.

This rearrangement joins TRBV5-1 to TRBJ2-5; TRBD1 might be the D (6 bases). The DNA end is more similar to TRBJ2-7, so the J call may be wrong. The CDR3 loop spans 14 amino acids. In germline, CDR1 is SGHRS, CDR2 YFSETQ. CDR3 protein: CASSLPTGNHEQYF. The CDR3 DNA is TGCGCCAGCAGCTTACCCACAGGGAACCACGAGCAGTACTTC.

This chain connects TRBV5-1 to TRBJ1-4; D remains ambiguous. V was trimmed by 5 bases and J by 7 bases, leaving 9 bases between them. This CDR3 spans 12 amino acids. Germline lookup yields CDR1 SGHRS and CDR2 YFSETQ. CDR3 nucleotide sequence: TGCGCCAGCAGAACCGGAGGTGAAAAACTGTTTTTT. This sequence encodes CASRTGGEKLFF.

The chain couples TRBV28 to TRBJ1-5, with 9 bases that match TRBD1. Germline V gene sequence: CDR1 MDHEN, CDR2 SYDVKM. The junction had 4 bases not matched to a gene; V was cut back by 6 bases and J by 7 bases. The CDR3 spans 13 residues. In DNA form, the CDR3 reads TGTGCCAGCAGCTTGACAGGGGGACAGCCCCAGCATTTT. Protein product: CASSLTGGQPQHF.

This clone was counted many times. The V gene is TRBV7-9, the J gene TRBJ1-5; TRBD1 is a possible D gene (5 bases). Germline V gene lookup returns CDR1 SEHNR and CDR2 FQNEAQ (reference sequence). The CDR3 spans 14 residues. V lost 5 bases to trimming and J lost 2 bases, with 10 bases between them. The CDR3 bases are TGTGCCAGCAGCATAACCAGGGGCAATCAGCCCCAGCATTTT. Translated: CASSITRGNQPQHF.

The chain has TRBV29-1 and TRBJ1-2; 8 bases line up with TRBD1. V was clipped by 1 base and J by 2 bases; unmatched bases: 6. The CDR3 has 15 amino acids. Per germline, CDR1 SQVTM and CDR2 ANQGSEA. The CDR3: CSVEGSGGHNYGYTF. Here the CDR3 DNA reads TGCAGCGTTGAAGGGTCAGGGGGCCACAACTATGGCTACACCTTC.

This sequence joins TRBV27 and TRBJ2-1, with 8 bases lining up with TRBD1. The CDR3 is made up of 16 amino acids. From germline, CDR1 is MNHEY and CDR2 SMNVEV (reference sequence). The V gene end was trimmed by 9 bases and the J gene end by 10 bases; junction bases not matched to a gene: 20. The CDR3 region has the DNA TGTGCCAGTACAAGGCACGGTCAGGACAGGGTGAGGGAGCAGTTCTTC. Amino acid sequence: CASTRHGQDRVREQFF.

This clone has only a few counts. The chain carries TRBV7-3 and TRBJ2-1; TRBD2 matches 7 bases. The germline gives CDR1 SGHTA, CDR2 FQGTGA. This CDR3 has 16 amino acids. V trimming: 6 bases; J trimming: 8 bases; junction bases outside the gene matches: 16. The CDR3 sequence: CASRPGLVSRRDEQFF. DNA of the CDR3: TGTGCCAGCAGGCCCGGACTAGTCAGCCGGAGGGATGAGCAGTTCTTC.

The rearrangement joins TRBV9 to TRBJ1-2; TRBD1 matches 8 bases. Germline CDR1 reads SGDLS; CDR2 reads YYNGEE. This CDR3 region has 15 residues. Unmatched junction bases numbered 9, after V lost 4 bases and J lost 4 bases. The CDR3 coding sequence is TGTGCCAGCAGCCCCAGTGGGACAGGAAGCTATGGCTACACCTTC. Its protein product is CASSPSGTGSYGYTF. Together with reference TRBV9 and TRBJ1-2, the CDR3 gives the full variable domain: DSGVTQTPKHLITATGQRVTLRCSPRSGDLSVYWYQQSLDQGLQFLIQYYNGEERAKGNILERFSAQQFPDLHSELNLSSLELGDSALYFCASSPSGTGSYGYTFGSGTRLTVV.

The V and J genes are TRBV9 and TRBJ2-1, with a possible D match to TRBD2 (5 bases). The CDR3 is 16 amino acids. Germline V CDR1 and CDR2: SGDLS, YYNGEE. Trimming removed 4 bases from V and 0 bases from J, with 14 bases in between. This CDR3 is CASSPRGARSYNEQFF. DNA for the CDR3: TGTGCCAGCAGCCCCCGGGGTGCCCGCTCCTACAATGAGCAGTTCTTC.